This entry features one T cell receptor beta chain sequence. The antigen this receptor binds is unknown. No base quality information exists; no much larger clone differs at one position. This sample is part of a study of cytomegalovirus exposure and HLA in healthy donors (dated by TCRdb to about 2017). For the study in its entirety: An earlier analysis of 587 of the donors reported about 260 Gb of sequence data and some 110 million unique TCR beta sequences obtained from some 200 million T cells. An early release that covered approximately 600 HLA-typed donors contained 300 to 350 gigabases of sequencing data and 80 million or so unique TCR sequences. Of the 300 to 500 genotyped donors, over 80% were placed in the genetic ancestry cluster associated with self-reported Caucasian donors. The study aimed to test whether cataloging public T cell receptors could reveal signatures of past pathogen exposure. The study used immunosequencing to profile the T cell repertoires of about 670 subjects and linked those repertoires to cytomegalovirus serostatus. In addition to the first cohort of around 670 subjects, a separate validation cohort of approximately 130 different subjects was used. The study combined high-throughput TCR immunosequencing, statistical association of individual TCRs with disease status, and machine learning to predict cytomegalovirus infection status. In a later analysis, previously published TCR beta repertoires from 550 to 750 donors were re-analyzed and high-resolution HLA genotyping was added so that TCR occurrence patterns could be studied. In the later analysis, no new phenotypic data were used to find candidate immune exposures; instead, reliance was placed on TCR beta sequences and their occurrence across donors. In an earlier analysis of over 550 of the donors, high-throughput TCR beta sequencing was used to judge whether each TCR beta V gene segment behaved as functional or pseudogenic. Donor age, sex, ethnicity and CMV serostatus were compiled together with the repertoire data. Genome-wide SNP genotypes for about 65% of the 666 donors were used in a later genetic analysis, which treated that subset as a discovery cohort. All discovery cohort repertoires had been generated using a single sequencing platform. HLA typing covered class I and class II loci at four-digit resolution. Typing coverage varied by locus: roughly 620-640 donors for A, B, C, DRB1 and DQB1; about 520 for DQA1; nearly 610 for DPA1; about 450 for DPB1. About five DR-DQ haplotypes were handled as single units for association and clustering, since linkage in the cohort was strong. Among about 410 genotyped donors of the cohort, an average of approximately 220,000 unique TCR beta nucleotide sequences was sequenced per donor, of which roughly 17% were non-productive. Here is what the overall study found, with its caveats: Linkage disequilibrium might explain the correlated functional status among segregating V segments, but an unknown experimental factor could not be excluded. The sequencing pipeline was judged likely to have produced a cluster of highly shared sequence variants as a technical artifact. For the cohort, immune exposure information was limited to CMV serostatus. HLA typing was unavailable for some donors at each locus, so association tests used only the typed subset. Three of the identified cytomegalovirus-associated TCR beta chains were confirmed in vitro to be specific for cytomegalovirus antigens. This cohort had only TCR beta chains sequenced, and the lack of alpha or paired-chain data limited which features could be detected. In a later analysis, TCR association rates were found to vary across HLA loci, with the most associated TCRs seen for DRB1 alleles and the fewest for HLA-C alleles. It was suggested by the authors that the approach could potentially be generalized to other disease states and immunological phenotypes. In a later genetic analysis, fewer N-insertions in productive TCRs were reported among donors in an Asian-associated ancestry cluster than the roughly 700-donor mean. Broadly in line with IMGT annotations, most TCR beta V segments showed up in productive rearrangements about 90% or about 30% of the time in an earlier analysis of under 700 of the donors. When HLA alleles, especially DR and DQ, strongly co-occurred, attributing TCR associations to individual alleles was difficult. The earlier analysis of approximately 560 of the donors excluded some 16 rarely observed V segments, including chromosome 9 orphons, because counts were too low. A later analysis associated roughly 17,000 TCR beta sequences with specific HLA alleles at a false discovery rate of 0.05. A further reported finding was that TCR beta sequences accurately predicted the HLA-A and HLA-B alleles for most subjects in the first cohort. The presence/absence analyses assumed that sequencing depth was roughly uniform across donors, and that assumption may not be true. Across donors, most TCR sequences were observed very rarely, whereas some public TCRs were present in many individuals. A later analysis found that HLA-associated TCR beta chains were more clonally expanded and had lower generation probabilities than equally common non-associated chains. The classifier was reported to diagnose cytomegalovirus status with high specificity and sensitivity in both the original and validation cohorts. In a later genetic analysis, a missense DCLRE1C variant was associated with V-gene and J-gene trimming of TCR beta chains, and the association was replicated in an independent cohort. Some IMGT-functional V segments, including TRBV6-2 and TRBV6-3, could not be distinguished by the 87-base-pair reads and were therefore excluded. A later analysis found that most CMV-associated TCR beta chains appeared HLA-restricted, with HLA associations seemingly driven largely by CMV exposure. The study gave a list of 150 to 200 TCR beta chains associated with cytomegalovirus. According to a later analysis, parvovirus B19, influenza, CMV and Epstein-Barr virus appeared linked to several top co-occurrence clusters.

V is reduced by 5 bases and J by 4 bases, leaving a spacing of 11 bases between them. Reading from cysteine to phenylalanine, the CDR3 counts 14 amino acids. Only the CDR3 region is kept as DNA, spanning 42 bases read in frame from base 1. The germline V gene (reference sequence) gives CDR1 as MNHEY and CDR2 as SMNVEV. The library was produced with the immunoSEQ multiplex PCR assay. For the multiplex PCR, a mixture combining 60 forward primers for TCR Vbeta segments and 13 reverse primers for TCR Jbeta segments was used. Amplification of the CDR3 region of rearranged TCR beta genes was performed with a multiplex PCR assay on genomic DNA. Amplified TCR beta libraries were sequenced as 87-base-pair reads on the Illumina HiSeq System. As for the authors' bioinformatics: A later analysis counted approximately 84 million unique TCR beta chains across the 666 repertoires, and around 9.9 million of these chains were shared by at least two donors. Raw reads were error-corrected and collapsed into unique sequences with a nearest-neighbor algorithm that merged closely related sequences to remove PCR and sequencing errors. Alignment of CDR3 sequences to IMGT reference sequences was used to assign V, D and J gene segments. For a sequence to be retained, a match of at least six nucleotides was required to both a V gene segment and a J gene segment. Rearrangements were called productive when the CDR3 lacked stop codons and stayed in frame with V and J; all others were non-productive. CDR3 was defined according to IMGT convention as the region running from the second conserved V-encoded cysteine to the conserved J-encoded phenylalanine. The earlier analysis of around 640 of the donors excluded sequences that lacked an unambiguous match to a single V gene segment. In an earlier analysis of some 590 of the donors, a V segment was called functional when productive rearrangements were above 56.7%, and segregating when the standard deviation between donors exceeded 5%. To diagnose cytomegalovirus status from the catalog of TCR beta chain sequences, a statistical classification framework was built. In a later analysis, TCR nucleotide sequences were compared against IMGT/GENE-DB human TR gene sequences so that V and J genes could be assigned. In a later analysis, CDR3 sequences and most-parsimonious VDJ recombination scenarios were assigned using the TCRdist pipeline. In a later analysis, each TCR beta chain was defined by its CDR3 amino acid sequence together with its V-gene family, and reads without a unique V-gene family were excluded. As a way to deal with suspected cross-contamination and a sequencing artifact, a later analysis dropped nearly 600 nucleotide sequences that were highly shared and had low generation probability. For each public chain, a later analysis derived a clonal expansion index from normalized ranks of inferred template counts within each repertoire. A later analysis computed generation probabilities with a VDJ recombination model fitted to out-of-frame rearrangements, and checked the results against IGoR. Hypergeometric tests were used in a later analysis to score TCR-TCR, TCR-HLA and TCR-CMV co-occurrence, with a repertoire-size bias correction applied to the TCR pairs. A later analysis estimated false discovery rates by permuting HLA or CMV assignments 20 times. In a later analysis, co-occurring TCRs were grouped using DBSCAN, with TCRdist sequence similarity added in when clustering inside HLA-allele-positive subsets. Repertoires with fewer than 30,000 or more than 120,000 public chains, plus five repertoires with anomalous nucleotide sharing, were excluded from co-occurrence clustering. Here the immuneACCESS table is served through TCRdb, limited to in-frame sequences with V and J called. Missing clones are a known gap in these copies; in checked studies unresolved V genes cover under half, and the rest lacks a known reason. V, J and clone size are taken as reported in that table, and D and trimming were inferred from the DNA itself. In this sample the table shows some 130,000 clones, roughly 82% of which occur a single time. The ten largest make up 11% of the sample.

The cohort was made up of 666 healthy bone marrow donors. At the time of sampling, all cohort members were nominally healthy, though unrecorded immune exposures were likely present. The donor was CMV seropositive and was included in the group of some 290 seropositive cohort members. A peripheral blood sample was collected from each donor, and TCR beta sequencing was performed on peripheral blood mononuclear cells. The Qiagen DNeasy Blood Extraction Kit was used to extract genomic DNA from the blood cell samples. The V and J segments used are TRBV27 and TRBJ2-2, and TRBD2 may be the D gene, going by 6 matching bases. Sequencing input: PBMCs. The TCR was taken from a male donor in good health and CMV-seropositive. The base sequence is TGTGCCAGCAGTCCCGCGACTAGCACCGGGGAGCTGTTTTTT. It translates as CASSPATSTGELFF.